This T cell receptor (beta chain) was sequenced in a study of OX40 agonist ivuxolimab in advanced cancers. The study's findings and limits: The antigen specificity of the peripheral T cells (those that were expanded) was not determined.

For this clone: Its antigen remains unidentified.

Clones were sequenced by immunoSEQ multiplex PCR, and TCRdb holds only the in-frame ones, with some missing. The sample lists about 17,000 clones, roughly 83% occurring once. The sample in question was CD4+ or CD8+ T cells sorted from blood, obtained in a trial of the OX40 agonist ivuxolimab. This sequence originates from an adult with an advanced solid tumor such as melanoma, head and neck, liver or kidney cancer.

CDR3 region: CASSRDRGGEKLFF. CDR3 nucleotides: TGCGCCAGCAGCCGTGACAGGGGGGGTGAAAAACTGTTTTTT. This chain joins TRBV5-1 and TRBJ1-4; 9 bases are a match to TRBD1. Per germline, CDR1 SGHRS and CDR2 YFSETQ. The CDR3 has 14 residues. V lost 4 bases and J lost 7; bases outside the gene matches: 5.